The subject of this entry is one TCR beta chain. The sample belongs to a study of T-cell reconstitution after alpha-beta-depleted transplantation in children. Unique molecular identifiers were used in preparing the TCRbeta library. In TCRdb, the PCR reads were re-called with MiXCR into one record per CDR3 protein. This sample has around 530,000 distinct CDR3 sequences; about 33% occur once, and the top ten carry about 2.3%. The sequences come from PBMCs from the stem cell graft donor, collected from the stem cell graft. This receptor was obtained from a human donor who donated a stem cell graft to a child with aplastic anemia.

CDR3 residues: CASSLTGTGGGTEAFF. The CDR3 DNA reads as TGTGCCAGCAGCCTAACCGGGACAGGGGGAGGTACTGAAGCTTTCTTT. The chain couples TRBV7-2 to TRBJ1-1; 11 bases align to TRBD1. CDR3 length equals 16 residues. Per the germline V gene, CDR1 is SGHTA and CDR2 is FQGNSA. V shed 5 bases, J shed 5 bases, and the junction held 10 bases outside the gene matches.